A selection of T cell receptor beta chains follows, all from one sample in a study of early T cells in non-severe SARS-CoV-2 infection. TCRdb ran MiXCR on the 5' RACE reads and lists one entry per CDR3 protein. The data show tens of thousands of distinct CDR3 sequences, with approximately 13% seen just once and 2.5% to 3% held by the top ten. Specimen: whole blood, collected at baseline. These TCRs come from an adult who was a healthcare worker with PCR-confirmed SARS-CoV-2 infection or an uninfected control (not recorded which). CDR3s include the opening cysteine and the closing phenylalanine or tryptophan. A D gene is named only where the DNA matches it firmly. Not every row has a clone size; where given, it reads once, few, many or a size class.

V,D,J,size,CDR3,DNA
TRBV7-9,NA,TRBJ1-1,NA,CASSRGRNTEAFF,TGTGCCAGCAGCCGAGGGAGGAACACTGAAGCTTTCTTT
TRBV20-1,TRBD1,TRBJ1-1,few,CSAFGTANTEAFF,TGCAGTGCTTTCGGGACAGCGAACACTGAAGCTTTCTTT
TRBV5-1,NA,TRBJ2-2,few,CASSLLVSSTGELFF,TGCGCCAGCAGCTTACTGGTGTCCAGCACCGGGGAGCTGTTTTTT
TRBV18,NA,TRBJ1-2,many,CASSPGGDNYGYTF,TGTGCCAGCTCTCCCGGGGGCGACAACTATGGCTACACCTTC
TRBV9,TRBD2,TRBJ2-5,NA,CASSPTGGSGETQYF,TGTGCCAGCAGCCCGACGGGGGGATCCGGGGAGACCCAGTACTTC
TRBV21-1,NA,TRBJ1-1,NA,CASRTGGMNTEAFF,TGTGCCAGCAGAACAGGGGGAATGAACACTGAAGCTTTCTTT
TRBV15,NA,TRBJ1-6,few,CATSRDATNSPLHF,TGTGCCACCAGCAGAGATGCGACCAATTCACCCCTCCACTTT
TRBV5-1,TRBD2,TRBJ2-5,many,CASSPTGTSTETQYF,TGCGCCAGCAGCCCAACCGGGACTAGCACAGAGACCCAGTACTTC
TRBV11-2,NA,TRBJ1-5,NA,CASSLDGNQPQHF,TGTGCCAGCAGCCTCGACGGTAATCAGCCCCAGCATTTT
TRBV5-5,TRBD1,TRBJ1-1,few,CASSLALAGGPNTEAFF,TGTGCCAGCAGCTTGGCCTTGGCAGGGGGCCCGAACACTGAAGCTTTCTTT
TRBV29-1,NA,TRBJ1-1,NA,CSGISAPNTEAFF,TGCAGCGGGATAAGTGCTCCAAACACTGAAGCTTTCTTT
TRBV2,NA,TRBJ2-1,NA,CASSEQGKRSYNEQFF,TGTGCCAGCAGTGAACAGGGAAAGCGCTCCTACAATGAGCAGTTCTTC
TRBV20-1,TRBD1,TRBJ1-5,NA,CSAREGQGQPQHF,TGCAGTGCTAGAGAGGGACAGGGTCAGCCCCAGCATTTT
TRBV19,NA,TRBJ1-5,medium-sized,CASSAGRVSGAQHF,TGTGCCAGTAGCGCCGGACGGGTCTCGGGAGCCCAGCATTTT
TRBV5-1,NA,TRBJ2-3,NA,CASSYGGTTQYF,TGCGCCAGCAGTTATGGAGGGACTACGCAGTATTTT
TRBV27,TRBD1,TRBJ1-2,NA,CASSPQGGRRDYGYTF,TGTGCCAGCAGTCCCCAGGGGGGACGGCGAGACTATGGCTACACCTTC
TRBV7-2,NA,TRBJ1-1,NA,CASSLRRNTEAFF,TGTGCCAGCAGCTTACGGCGTAACACTGAAGCTTTCTTT
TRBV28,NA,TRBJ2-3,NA,CASSAARGKADTQYF,TGTGCCAGCAGTGCGGCTAGAGGAAAGGCGGATACGCAGTATTTT
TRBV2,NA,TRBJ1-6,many,CASSVIDSNSPLHF,TGTGCCAGCAGTGTGATTGATAGTAATTCACCCCTCCACTTT
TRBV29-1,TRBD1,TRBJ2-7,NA,CSVEGQGLAEQYF,TGCAGCGTTGAAGGACAGGGGCTGGCCGAGCAGTACTTC
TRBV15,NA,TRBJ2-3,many,CATSRDRRKSTDTQYF,TGTGCCACCAGCAGAGATCGTCGTAAGAGCACAGATACGCAGTATTTT
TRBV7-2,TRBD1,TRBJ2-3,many,CASSRTGGYTDTQYF,TGTGCCAGCAGCCGAACAGGGGGCTACACAGATACGCAGTATTTT
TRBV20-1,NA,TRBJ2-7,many,CSARDRRPSYEQYF,TGCAGTGCTAGAGATCGGCGACCCTCCTACGAGCAGTACTTC
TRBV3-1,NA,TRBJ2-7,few,CASSPRPGNEQYF,TGTGCCAGCAGCCCCCGCCCGGGGAACGAGCAGTACTTC
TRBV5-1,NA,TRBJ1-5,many,CASSLGGGNQPQHF,TGCGCCAGCAGCTTGGGGGGTGGCAATCAGCCCCAGCATTTT
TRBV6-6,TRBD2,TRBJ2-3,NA,CASSYGGGGTTDTQYF,TGTGCCAGCAGTTACGGCGGGGGGGGTACCACAGATACGCAGTATTTT
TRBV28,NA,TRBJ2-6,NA,CASRSSGKGANVLTF,TGTGCCAGCAGATCATCAGGGAAAGGGGCCAACGTCCTGACTTTC
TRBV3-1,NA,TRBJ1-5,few,CASSHGLNQPQHF,TGTGCCAGCAGCCACGGACTGAATCAGCCCCAGCATTTT
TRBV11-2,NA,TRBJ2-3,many,CASSFRGGQGDTQYF,TGTGCCAGCAGCTTTAGGGGGGGGCAAGGAGATACGCAGTATTTT
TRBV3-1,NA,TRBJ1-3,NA,CASSQDGNTIYF,TGTGCCAGCAGCCAAGACGGAAACACCATATATTTT
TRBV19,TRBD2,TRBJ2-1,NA,CASSPPSGGDNEQFF,TGTGCCAGTAGTCCTCCTAGCGGGGGGGACAATGAGCAGTTCTTC
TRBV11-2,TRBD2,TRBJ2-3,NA,CASSPGGAKDTQYF,TGTGCCAGCAGCCCCGGGGGGGCCAAGGATACGCAGTATTTT
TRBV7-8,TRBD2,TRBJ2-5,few,CASSPTQRGTQETQYF,TGTGCCAGCAGCCCTACCCAGCGGGGCACCCAAGAGACCCAGTACTTC
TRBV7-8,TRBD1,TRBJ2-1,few,CASSIQGVAMNEQLF,TGTGCCAGCAGCATCCAGGGGGTGGCTATGAATGAGCAGCTCTTC
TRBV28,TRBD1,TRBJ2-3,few,CASSRQGTITDTQYF,TGTGCCAGCAGTAGACAGGGGACAATCACAGATACGCAGTATTTT
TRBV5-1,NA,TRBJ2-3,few,CASSIREGTDTQYF,TGCGCCAGCAGCATCAGGGAGGGCACAGATACGCAGTATTTT
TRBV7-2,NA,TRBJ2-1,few,CASSLGRASPEQFF,TGTGCCAGCAGCTTAGGGCGGGCTAGCCCTGAGCAGTTCTTC
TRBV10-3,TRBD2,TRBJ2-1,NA,CAISVLAGNEQFF,TGTGCCATCAGTGTACTAGCGGGCAATGAGCAGTTCTTC
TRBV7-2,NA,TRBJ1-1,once,CASSLTPRTEAFF,TGTGCCAGCAGCTTAACACCGAGGACTGAAGCTTTCTTT
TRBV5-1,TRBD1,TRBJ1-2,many,CASSTGQGPNGYTF,TGCGCCAGCAGCACGGGACAGGGACCGAATGGCTACACCTTC
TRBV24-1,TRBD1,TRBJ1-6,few,CATSDSKQGASSPLHF,TGTGCCACCAGTGATTCCAAACAGGGGGCTTCATCACCCCTCCACTTT
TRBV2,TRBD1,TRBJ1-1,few,CASRVGQGITEAFF,TGTGCCAGCAGGGTCGGACAGGGTATCACTGAAGCTTTCTTT
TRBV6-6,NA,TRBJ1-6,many,CASSPGSYNSPLHF,TGTGCCAGCAGCCCCGGCTCCTATAATTCACCCCTCCACTTT
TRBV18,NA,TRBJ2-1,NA,CASSPPGIAYNEQFF,TGTGCCAGCTCACCACCAGGGATTGCCTACAATGAGCAGTTCTTC
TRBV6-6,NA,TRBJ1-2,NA,CASSYGPDYGDTF,TGTGCCAGCAGTTATGGGCCAGATTATGGCGACACCTTC
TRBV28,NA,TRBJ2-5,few,CASSLRSGF,TGTGCCAGCAGTTTAAGGAGTGGCTTC
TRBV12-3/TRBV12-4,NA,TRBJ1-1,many,CASRTAYTEAFF,TGTGCCAGCAGAACAGCATACACTGAAGCTTTCTTT
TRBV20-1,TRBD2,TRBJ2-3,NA,CSGPGLAGGSTDTQYF,TGCAGTGGTCCGGGACTAGCGGGGGGGTCCACAGATACGCAGTATTTT
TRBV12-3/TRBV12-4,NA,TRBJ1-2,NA,CASSKRAHLSGYTF,TGTGCCAGCAGTAAAAGGGCGCATCTCTCTGGCTACACCTTC
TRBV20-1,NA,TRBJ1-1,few,CSAPREVSGPREGEAFF,TGCAGTGCTCCCAGAGAGGTCTCGGGACCCCGAGAGGGGGAAGCTTTCTTT